This TCR beta chain was found in a study of CD8 T cells in Susac syndrome. V shed 0 bases and J shed 4 bases, with 7 bases lying between them. The germline CDR1 and CDR2 sequences are GTSNPN and SVGIG (reference sequence). CDR3 size: 13 residues. Random-hexamer reverse transcription was applied to about 0.45 to 1 ug RNA. An immunoSEQ multiplex PCR amplified TCR beta CDR3 over 54 Vbeta and 13 Jbeta. One entry per CDR3 protein results from TCRdb running MiXCR on the immunoSEQ multiplex PCR reads. This sample has 120,000 to 150,000 distinct CDR3 sequences, with roughly 94% found just once. Study-wide points: The study conceded that relatively few individuals underwent its TCR sequencing and HLA analysis.

Notes on this clonotype: Its antigen is not known.

This sequence joins TRBV30 and TRBJ1-3; unclear D gene. The specimen was CD4+ T cells from PBMCs. This TCR derives from a human donor in good health. In DNA, the CDR3 is TGTGCCTGGAGTGTTTCAATGGGAAACACCATATATTTT. Translating it yields CAWSVSMGNTIYF.